Following are 6 T cell receptor beta chains from one sample sequenced in a study of vaccination and CD4 T cells after COVID-19. Antigens for these TCRs are unknown. An Oncomine TCR Beta short-read assay was used to sequence the DNA from cultured CD4+ T cells. TCRdb passed the PCR reads through MiXCR, listing each CDR3 protein once. Among about 18,000 distinct CDR3 sequences listed, more than 50% were seen once. The treatment is: approximately 9-day PBMC culture with coronavirus spike peptide pools or control peptides (ViraFEST assay). Material: CD4+ T cells from blood, cultured in vitro, obtained before SARS-CoV-2 vaccination. Receptor source: a human donor who had recovered from COVID-19.

The chain carries TRBV6-4 and TRBJ2-3, with 10 nucleotides matching TRBD1. Germline V gene data show CDR1 as MRHNA and CDR2 as SNTAGT. V was pared by 3 bases and J by 1 base, with 1 base of the junction left unmatched. CDR3 length: 15 amino acids. CDR3 DNA sequence: TGTGCCAGCAGTGATGGGACAGGGGGCACAGATACGCAGTATTTT. Protein sequence: CASSDGTGGTDTQYF.

The chain couples TRBV7-9 to TRBJ2-3, with 12 bases identical to TRBD2. From germline, CDR1 is SEHNR and CDR2 FQNEAQ (reference sequence). CDR3 size: 16 residues. The V segment lost 5 bases and the J segment 5 bases; nucleotides outside the gene matches: 8. The CDR3 is CASSGRLAGVRDTQYF. The CDR3 DNA sequence: TGTGCCAGCAGCGGAAGACTAGCGGGAGTGAGAGATACGCAGTATTTT.

The chain uses TRBV20-1 and TRBJ2-1, with a possible D match to TRBD1 (5 bases). The J call may be faulty, since TRBJ2-7 better matches the DNA end. The germline gives CDR1 DFQATT, CDR2 SNEGSKA (reference sequence). The CDR3 has 13 residues. The CDR3 reads CSAVLFRGDEQYF. CDR3 in DNA: TGCAGTGCAGTCCTGTTTAGGGGTGATGAGCAGTACTTC.

This clonotype is a singleton in its sample. The chain combines TRBV20-1 with TRBJ2-5, with D possibly TRBD2 on 6 matching bases. V lost 5 bases, J lost 2 bases, and 15 bases lay in between. The CDR3 spans 14 residues. Germline assignment: CDR1 DFQATT and CDR2 SNEGSKA (reference sequence). This CDR3 reads CSAPYGTLQETQYF. Written as DNA, the CDR3 is TGCAGTGCTCCATACGGGACTTTACAAGAGACCCAGTACTTC.

V gene TRBV19 combines with J gene TRBJ2-3; D might be TRBD2 (6 bases). CDR1 and CDR2 (germline): LNHDA, SQIVND (reference sequence). V gave up 5 bases and J gave up 2 bases, with 17 bases separating them. The CDR3 has 16 amino acids. Here the CDR3 DNA reads TGTGCCAGTAGTGGGGGGACCCGGTTTTCCACAGATACGCAGTATTTT. It yields the protein CASSGGTRFSTDTQYF.

The rearrangement joins TRBV20-1 to TRBJ1-1; TRBD1 matches at 8 bases. This CDR3 region has 14 residues. The J segment lost 4 bases and the V segment lost 3 bases, leaving 7 bases of the junction unmatched. Germline V gene data show CDR1 as DFQATT and CDR2 as SNEGSKA (reference sequence). CDR3: CSARNQGAGTEAFF. The CDR3 DNA reads as TGCAGTGCTAGGAACCAGGGGGCTGGCACTGAAGCTTTCTTT.